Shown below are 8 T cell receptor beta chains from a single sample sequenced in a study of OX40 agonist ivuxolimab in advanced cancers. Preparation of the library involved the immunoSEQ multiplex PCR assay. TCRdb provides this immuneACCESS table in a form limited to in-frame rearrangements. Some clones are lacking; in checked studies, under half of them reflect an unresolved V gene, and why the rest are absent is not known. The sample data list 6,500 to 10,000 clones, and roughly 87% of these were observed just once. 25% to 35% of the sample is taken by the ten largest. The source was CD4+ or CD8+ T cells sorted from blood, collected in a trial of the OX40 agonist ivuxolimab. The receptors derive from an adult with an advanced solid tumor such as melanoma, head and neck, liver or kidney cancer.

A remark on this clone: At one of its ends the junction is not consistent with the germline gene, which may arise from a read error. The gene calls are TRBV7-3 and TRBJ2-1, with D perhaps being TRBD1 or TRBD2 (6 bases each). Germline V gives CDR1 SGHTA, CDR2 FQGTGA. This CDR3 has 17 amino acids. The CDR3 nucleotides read TGCGCCAGCAGCCAACTACCTGGGGGGACATTTGGTAATGAGCAGTTCTTC. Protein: CASSQLPGGTFGNEQFF.

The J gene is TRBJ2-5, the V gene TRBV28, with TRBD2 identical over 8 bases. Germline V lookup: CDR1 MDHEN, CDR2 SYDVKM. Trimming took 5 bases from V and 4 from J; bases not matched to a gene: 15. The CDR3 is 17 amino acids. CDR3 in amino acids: CASSVVIGREGPETQYF. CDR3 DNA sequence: TGTGCCAGCAGTGTAGTAATCGGGAGGGAGGGACCAGAGACCCAGTACTTC.

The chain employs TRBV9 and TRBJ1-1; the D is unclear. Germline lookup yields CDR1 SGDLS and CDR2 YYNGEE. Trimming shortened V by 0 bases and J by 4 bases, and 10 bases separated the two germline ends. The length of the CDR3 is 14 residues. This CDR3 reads CASSVAYRGTEAFF. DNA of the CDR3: TGTGCCAGCAGCGTAGCGTACCGGGGCACTGAAGCTTTCTTT.

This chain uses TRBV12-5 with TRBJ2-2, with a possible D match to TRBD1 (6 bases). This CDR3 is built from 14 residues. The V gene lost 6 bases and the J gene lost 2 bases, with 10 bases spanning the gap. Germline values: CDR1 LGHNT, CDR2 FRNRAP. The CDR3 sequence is CASGLGTNTGELFF. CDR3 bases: TGTGCTAGTGGCCTGGGGACAAACACCGGGGAGCTGTTTTTT.

The CDR3 protein is CASSPPFPGPFRDEQFF. The CDR3 nucleotides read TGTGCCAGCAGCCCCCCTTTTCCGGGCCCCTTTCGGGATGAGCAGTTCTTC. V is TRBV14 and J is TRBJ2-1; no definite D call. The CDR3 sequence is 17 residues long. V was shortened by 4 bases and J by 8 bases, with 24 bases between the two germline ends. Germline CDR1 reads SGHDN; CDR2 reads FVKESK.

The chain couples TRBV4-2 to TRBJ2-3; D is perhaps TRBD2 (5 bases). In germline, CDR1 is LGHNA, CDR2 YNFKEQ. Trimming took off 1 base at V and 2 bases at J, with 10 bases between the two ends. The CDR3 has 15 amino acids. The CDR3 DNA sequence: TGTGCCAGCAGCCAAGGTGAGCGGAACACAGATACGCAGTATTTT. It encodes CASSQGERNTDTQYF.

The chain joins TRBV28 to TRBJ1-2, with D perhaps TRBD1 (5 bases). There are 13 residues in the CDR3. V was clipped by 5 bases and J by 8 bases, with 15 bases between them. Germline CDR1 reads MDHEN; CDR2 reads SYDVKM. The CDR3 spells CASSAGSWDGYTF. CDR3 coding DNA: TGTGCCAGCAGTGCGGGATCTTGGGACGGCTACACCTTC.

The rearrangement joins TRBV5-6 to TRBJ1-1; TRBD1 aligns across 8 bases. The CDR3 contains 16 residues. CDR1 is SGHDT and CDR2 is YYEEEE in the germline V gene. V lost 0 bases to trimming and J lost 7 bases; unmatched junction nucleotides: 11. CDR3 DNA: TGTGCCAGCAGCTTGGCCTCAGGACAGGGATTTGTTGAAGCTTTCTTT. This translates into CASSLASGQGFVEAFF.